Presented here are 22 T cell receptor beta chains from one specimen sequenced in a study of post-analysis software for immune sequencing data. Their target antigens are unknown. TCR beta cDNA libraries had unique molecular identifiers. One entry per CDR3 protein, called by TCRdb with MiXCR from the PCR reads. The sample carries 820,000 or so distinct CDR3 sequences, around 50% recorded once. Notes on the study in general: Four or five TRBV segments occurring more often in patients than controls included TRBV5-6, TRBV5-1 and TRBV20-1.

Sequenced material: blood. These receptors were obtained from a girl aged 10 to 17 with multiple sclerosis.

There are a few counts of this clonotype. The chain uses TRBV5-1 and TRBJ1-5; maybe TRBD1 (5 bases). V was clipped by 5 bases and J by 5 bases, with 17 bases between them. The germline V gene encodes CDR1 SGHRS and CDR2 YFSETQ. The length of the CDR3 is 15 residues. CDR3 in DNA: TGCGCCAGCAGTCTGGATGGCTGGGGGGATCAGCCCCAGCATTTT. This encodes CASSLDGWGDQPQHF. Drawing the rest from reference TRBV5-1 and TRBJ1-5, the complete variable domain is KAGVTQTPRYLIKTRGQQVTLSCSPISGHRSVSWYQQTPGQGLQFLFEYFSETQRNKGNFPGRFSGRQFSNSRSEMNVSTLELGDSALYLCASSLDGWGDQPQHFGDGTRLSIL.

This clonotype was found a few times. The chain uses TRBV15 and TRBJ1-1, with 9 bases that match TRBD1. The V segment lost 3 bases and the J segment 10 bases; nucleotides outside the gene matches: 9. CDR3 length: 14 residues. CDR1 and CDR2 (germline): LNHNV, YYDKDF (reference sequence). CDR3 loop: CATSRSQGADRAFF. The CDR3, as DNA: TGTGCCACCAGCAGGTCACAGGGGGCGGATCGAGCTTTCTTT.

This clonotype was found a few times. The V and J genes are TRBV20-1 and TRBJ2-1, with D uncertain. V lost 0 bases and J lost 6, with 6 bases in between. CDR3 length: 12 amino acids. Germline values: CDR1 DFQATT, CDR2 SNEGSKA (reference sequence). The CDR3 DNA follows: TGCAGTGCTAGAGATCTCGGCAATGAGCAGTTCTTC. Amino acids: CSARDLGNEQFF.

This chain joins TRBV5-1 and TRBJ2-3; D perhaps matches TRBD1 (5 bases). The V end lost 4 bases, the J end lost 2 bases, and 8 bases lay between the germline ends. The CDR3 runs to 13 residues. From germline, CDR1 is SGHRS and CDR2 YFSETQ. The CDR3, as DNA: TGCGCCAGCAGCAGGGGTTTCACAGATACGCAGTATTTT. This encodes CASSRGFTDTQYF.

This clonotype was detected a few times. The V gene is TRBV10-3, the J gene TRBJ2-7; 7 bases align to TRBD2. CDR1 ENHRY and CDR2 SYGVKD come from the germline V gene. J gave up 4 bases and V 3 bases, and 24 bases lay outside the gene matches. This CDR3 has 20 residues. The CDR3 DNA is TGTGCCATCAGTGATATCGGGGGGTGGGTGGGGAGAAGCGGTTCGTACGAGCAGTACTTC. Protein sequence: CAISDIGGWVGRSGSYEQYF.

The chain couples TRBV9 to TRBJ2-4; 11 nucleotides agree with TRBD1. TRBJ2-5 explains the end of the DNA better; the J call may be wrong. Germline values: CDR1 SGDLS, CDR2 YYNGEE. CDR3 length: 15 amino acids. The CDR3 bases are TGTGCCAGCAGCGTCGGACAGGGGGCACTAGAGACCCAGTACTTC. It is translated as CASSVGQGALETQYF.

In this sample, this clonotype turned up a few times. The genes are TRBV3-1 and TRBJ2-7; no clear D gene. Between the trimmed V and J ends, which lost 2 bases and 7 bases, there was a span of 9 bases. This CDR3 region has 12 residues. CDR1 LGHDT and CDR2 YNNKEL come from the germline V gene (reference sequence). As DNA, the CDR3 is TGTGCCAGCAGCCAATCGACTCGGGAGCAGTACTTC. Amino acid sequence: CASSQSTREQYF.

The rearrangement joins TRBV7-8 to TRBJ2-1; D remains unclear. V dropped 1 base and J dropped 3 bases, with 22 bases sitting between them. The CDR3 contains 19 residues. Germline CDR1 is SGHVS and CDR2 is FQNEAQ. CDR3 region: CASSLGARLPEPHYNEQFF. In nucleotides, the CDR3 is TGTGCCAGCAGCTTAGGGGCCCGATTACCAGAACCGCACTACAATGAGCAGTTCTTC.

V is TRBV5-1 and J is TRBJ2-1; D gene ambiguous. Germline V gene lookup returns CDR1 SGHRS and CDR2 YFSETQ. The V and J ends lost 0 bases and 10 bases respectively, with 23 bases between them. The CDR3 sequence is 17 residues long. DNA of the CDR3: TGCGCCAGCAGCTTGGCCTTTTCGTCCAGTGAAACCCAAGAGCAGTTCTTC. Its protein product is CASSLAFSSSETQEQFF.

The CDR3 spells CAWSVRGGSNQPQHF. The CDR3, as DNA: TGTGCCTGGAGTGTACGGGGGGGTAGCAATCAGCCCCAGCATTTT. The chain recombines TRBV30 with TRBJ1-5; perhaps TRBD1 as D (5 bases). Germline V gene lookup returns CDR1 GTSNPN and CDR2 SVGIG (reference sequence). CDR3 size: 15 residues. Trimming pared 0 bases from V and 0 bases from J, leaving 9 bases between.

This clonotype has just a few counts. V is TRBV4-1 and J is TRBJ2-5; D may correspond to TRBD1 or TRBD2 (6 bases each). This CDR3 has 14 amino acids. V dropped 1 base and J dropped 4 bases, with 10 bases sitting between them. Germline assignment: CDR1 MGHRA and CDR2 YSYEKL. CDR3 protein: CASSQVKGGETQYF. CDR3 nucleotide sequence: TGCGCCAGCAGCCAAGTTAAGGGGGGAGAGACCCAGTACTTC.

The chain couples TRBV20-1 to TRBJ1-2; 8 nucleotides align to TRBD1. Germline V CDR1 and CDR2: DFQATT, SNEGSKA (reference sequence). This CDR3 comprises 11 residues. The V and J ends lost 6 bases and 8 bases, in that order; junction bases with no gene match: 5. CDR3 DNA: TGCAGTGCCTTGACAGGGGACGGCTACACCTTC. This translates into CSALTGDGYTF.

The sample holds a few counts of this clonotype. The chain recombines TRBV10-3 with TRBJ2-1; 7 nucleotides line up with TRBD2. CDR1 and CDR2 (germline): ENHRY, SYGVKD. The CDR3 is 11 residues long. The trim removed 6 bases at V and 10 bases at J, leaving 3 bases unmatched. The CDR3 loop reads CAIRSAGEQFF. Written as DNA, the CDR3 is TGTGCCATCAGGTCAGCGGGAGAGCAGTTCTTC.

V and J are TRBV10-2 and TRBJ2-1; no definite D call. Germline loops: CDR1 WSHSY, CDR2 SAAADI. The ends were cut back, 6 bases at V and 5 bases at J, with 5 bases in the middle. The CDR3 spans 11 residues. In DNA, the CDR3 is TGCGCCAGCAGAAAAAACAATGAGCAGTTCTTC. Protein: CASRKNNEQFF.

V and J are TRBV6-2 or TRBV6-3 and TRBJ2-1; the match to TRBD2 covers 10 bases. The CDR3 has 15 amino acids. The germline V gene encodes CDR1 MNHEY and CDR2 SVGEGT. The V gene end was trimmed by 2 bases and the J gene end by 5 bases; junction bases not matched to a gene: 3. The CDR3: CASSYTLAGDNEQFF. CDR3 coding DNA: TGTGCCAGCAGTTACACCCTAGCGGGAGACAATGAGCAGTTCTTC.

The chain is built from TRBV2 and TRBJ2-7, with D possibly being TRBD1 (6 bases). CDR3 length equals 14 residues. Germline V CDR1 and CDR2: SNHLY, FYNNEI. V was shortened by 4 bases and J by 0 bases, with 10 bases between the two germline ends. CDR3 sequence reads: CASSGGLSSYEQYF. In nucleotides, the CDR3 is TGTGCCAGCAGTGGGGGGCTAAGCTCCTACGAGCAGTACTTC.

CDR3: CASSLGSSLSEQYF. CDR3 bases: TGCGCCAGCAGCTTGGGCAGCTCTCTCTCCGAGCAGTACTTC. The J gene is TRBJ2-7, the V gene TRBV5-1; D ambiguous. The CDR3 contains 14 residues. Germline V gene sequence: CDR1 SGHRS, CDR2 YFSETQ. V was shortened by 0 bases and J by 6 bases, with 13 bases between the two germline ends.

This clonotype was seen more than once but under ten times. The chain combines TRBV29-1 with TRBJ1-1; perhaps TRBD1 as D (6 bases). The CDR3 spans 14 residues. Germline V gene data show CDR1 as SQVTM and CDR2 as ANQGSEA. Trimming took off 5 bases at V and 3 bases at J, with 16 bases between the two ends. Here the CDR3 DNA reads TGCAGCGTTCGTCTGTTAGACAGGCACACTGAAGCTTTCTTT. It is translated as CSVRLLDRHTEAFF. The full variable domain, with the rest looked up from reference TRBV29-1 and TRBJ1-1, is SAVISQKPSRDICQRGTSLTIQCQVDSQVTMMFWYRQQPGQSLTLIATANQGSEATYESGFVIDKFPISRPNLTFSTLTVSNMSPEDSSIYLCSVRLLDRHTEAFFGQGTRLTVV.

The V and J genes are TRBV6-5 and TRBJ2-7; tentatively, D is TRBD2 (5 bases). This CDR3 is built from 14 residues. V was cut by 2 bases and J by 2 bases, with 10 bases left in between. Germline V gene data show CDR1 as MNHEY and CDR2 as SVGAGI. In nucleotides, the CDR3 is TGTGCCAGCAGTTACACCGCGGGCACCTACGAGCAGTACTTC. Protein: CASSYTAGTYEQYF.

This clonotype was counted between two and nine times. This chain uses TRBV29-1 with TRBJ2-7; no reliable D call. V lost 4 bases to trimming and J lost 9 bases, with 19 bases between them. Germline CDR1 is SQVTM and CDR2 is ANQGSEA. The CDR3 covers 13 residues. The CDR3 sequence: CSVGRLGGSGQYF. Here the CDR3 DNA reads TGCAGCGTTGGGCGATTGGGCGGTTCGGGGCAGTACTTC.

Worth noting for this clonotype: At one of its ends the junction is not consistent with the germline gene, which may arise from a read error. The genes are TRBV7-9 and TRBJ1-1, with 7 bases aligning to TRBD1. This CDR3 contains 15 residues. From germline, CDR1 is SEHNR and CDR2 FQNEAQ (reference sequence). This CDR3 is CASSYPGQMNAEAFF. In nucleotides, the CDR3 is TGTGCCAGCTCCTACCCGGGACAGATGAACGCTGAAGCTTTCTTT.

The genes are TRBV4-1 and TRBJ2-3, with a tentative D call TRBD1 (5 bases). Trimming cost V 4 bases and J 4 bases, with 21 bases left between them. CDR1 and CDR2 (germline): MGHRA, YSYEKL. The CDR3 spans 17 residues. Here the CDR3 reads CASSLMPLGVTADTQYF. As DNA, the CDR3 is TGCGCCAGCAGCCTGATGCCCCTAGGGGTTACGGCAGATACGCAGTATTTT.